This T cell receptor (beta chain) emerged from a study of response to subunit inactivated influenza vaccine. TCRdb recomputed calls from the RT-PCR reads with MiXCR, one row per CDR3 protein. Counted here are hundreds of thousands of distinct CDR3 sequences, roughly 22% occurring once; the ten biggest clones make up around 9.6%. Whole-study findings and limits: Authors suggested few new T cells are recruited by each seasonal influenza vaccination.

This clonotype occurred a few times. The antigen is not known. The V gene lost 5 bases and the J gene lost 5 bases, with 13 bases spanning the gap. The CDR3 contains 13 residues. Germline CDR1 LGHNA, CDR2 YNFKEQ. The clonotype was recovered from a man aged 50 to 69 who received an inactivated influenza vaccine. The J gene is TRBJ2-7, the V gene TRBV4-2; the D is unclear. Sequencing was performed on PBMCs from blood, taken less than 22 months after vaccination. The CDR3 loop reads CASSATNPNEQYF. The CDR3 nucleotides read TGTGCCAGCAGCGCGACGAATCCCAACGAGCAGTACTTC.